This T cell receptor (beta chain) was recovered during a study of blood T cell repertoires in COVID-19. In the study overall: Samples came from the United States, Italy and Spain, spanning acute and convalescent COVID-19. PBMCs, B-cell-depleted T cells, or T cells were the source of the cDNA or gDNA that made up the material.

Germline CDR1 reads MNHEY; CDR2 reads SVGEGT. V was cut by 6 bases and J by 4 bases, with 17 bases left in between. CDR3 length: 15 amino acids. Source study methods: Estimates of nucleated cell counts were drawn from the amplification of reference gene primers. Assay: immunoSEQ multiplex PCR; the TCRdb copy retains only in-frame clones and omits some. V and J calls and clone size are copied from that table; D and trimming were computed from the DNA. The table has roughly 220,000 clones, roughly 84% seen once. The chain carries TRBV6-2 or TRBV6-3 and TRBJ2-3, with D perhaps TRBD2 (5 bases). The sample comprised peripheral blood. This receptor was identified in a woman aged 60-70 years with acute or convalescent COVID-19. The CDR3 nucleotides read TGTGCCAGCAGCACCCCGTTGGACTTCTCAGATACGCAGTATTTT. It codes for CASSTPLDFSDTQYF.